Below, 10 T cell receptor beta chains from the same sample are listed, as sequenced in a study of identifying expanded T cells in peripheral blood. TCRdb's copy holds only in-frame clones and misses some; the assay was immunoSEQ multiplex PCR. The sample records some 99,000 clones, about 88% being singletons. Material for sequencing was blood. These receptors were obtained from a person aged 18-70 years in good health.

This clone has just a few counts. V and J are TRBV5-1 and TRBJ1-5; no clear D gene. Germline-derived CDR1 and CDR2 are SGHRS and YFSETQ. The CDR3 has 14 residues. V dropped 0 bases and J dropped 5 bases, with 9 bases sitting between them. The CDR3 region is CASSLVGGDQPQHF. The CDR3 coding sequence is TGCGCCAGCAGCTTGGTCGGCGGAGATCAGCCCCAGCATTTT.

The CDR3 region is CASSLYGIGIGPYEQYF. CDR3 DNA: TGTGCCAGCAGTTTATACGGGATCGGGATCGGTCCCTACGAGCAGTACTTC. The chain carries TRBV27 and TRBJ2-7; tentatively, D is TRBD2 (5 bases). Per germline, CDR1 MNHEY and CDR2 SMNVEV (reference sequence). The length of the CDR3 is 17 residues. V lost 1 base and J lost 2, with 18 bases in between.

The rearrangement uses TRBV11-2 and TRBJ1-2; D is possibly TRBD1 (5 bases). V lost 0 bases and J lost 4, with 12 bases in between. The CDR3 has 15 amino acids. Germline CDR1 SGHAT, CDR2 FQNNGV. CDR3 nucleotides: TGTGCCAGCAGCTTAGATAGTGGACACTTCTATGGCTACACCTTC. Translating it yields CASSLDSGHFYGYTF.

V usage is TRBV6-5 and J usage is TRBJ1-1; maybe TRBD1 (6 bases). V dropped 5 bases and J dropped 5 bases, with 18 bases sitting between them. The germline CDR1 and CDR2 sequences are MNHEY and SVGAGI. This CDR3 is 15 amino acids long. CDR3 sequence: CASSGRQVDGTEAFF. The CDR3 region has the DNA TGTGCCAGCAGTGGTCGACAGGTAGATGGGACTGAAGCTTTCTTT.

This clone occurred once. This chain joins TRBV5-4 and TRBJ2-7; D call uncertain. The CDR3 is 13 amino acids. Germline lookup yields CDR1 SGHNT and CDR2 YYREEE (reference sequence). The V gene lost 0 bases and the J gene lost 1 base, with 5 bases spanning the gap. CDR3 protein: CASSLAGSYEQYF. Here the CDR3 DNA reads TGTGCCAGCAGCTTGGCGGGTTCCTACGAGCAGTACTTC.

The V gene is TRBV13, the J gene TRBJ2-3, with TRBD2 as a possible D gene (5 bases). The CDR3 is made up of 13 amino acids. The V and J ends lost 2 bases and 4 bases respectively, with 7 bases between them. CDR1 PRHDT and CDR2 FYEKMQ come from the germline V gene (reference sequence). This chain's CDR3 is CASSLPGADTQYF. In DNA form, the CDR3 reads TGTGCCAGCAGCTTACCCGGGGCAGATACGCAGTATTTT.

The DNA for the CDR3 is TGCGCCAGCAGCTCGGGGACAGTAGCCAGCAAAAACATTCAGTACTTC. Protein: CASSSGTVASKNIQYF. The V and J genes are TRBV5-1 and TRBJ2-4; TRBD1 agrees at 7 bases. The germline V gene encodes CDR1 SGHRS and CDR2 YFSETQ. This CDR3 has 16 amino acids. V lost 3 bases to trimming and J lost 3 bases; unmatched junction nucleotides: 9.

This rearrangement joins TRBV7-2 to TRBJ2-3, with D possibly being TRBD2 (6 bases). Per the germline V gene, CDR1 is SGHTA and CDR2 is FQGNSA. The CDR3 is 15 amino acids. V was clipped by 0 bases and J by 4 bases, with 11 bases between them. CDR3: CASSLAGQRADTQYF. The CDR3 region has the DNA TGTGCCAGCAGCTTAGCGGGGCAGCGGGCAGATACGCAGTATTTT.

The gene calls are TRBV15 and TRBJ2-4; either TRBD1 or TRBD2 may supply D (5 bases each). V was pared by 5 bases and J by 2 bases, with 10 bases between. The CDR3 is 14 residues long. The germline V gene encodes CDR1 LNHNV and CDR2 YYDKDF (reference sequence). CDR3 in DNA: TGTGCCACCAGCGGTGGGGGAACCAAAAACATTCAGTACTTC. Translated, it gives CATSGGGTKNIQYF.

The chain employs TRBV7-2 and TRBJ2-7; D is possibly TRBD1 (6 bases). Trimming left V 4 bases short and J 2 bases short, with 9 bases between. Looked up from germline, CDR1 is SGHTA and CDR2 is FQGNSA. The length of the CDR3 is 13 residues. As DNA, the CDR3 is TGTGCCAGCAGCTCAAGGGACACCTACGAGCAGTACTTC. Translation gives CASSSRDTYEQYF.